The next 9 T cell receptor beta chains were all read from a single sample in a study of blood T cells in healthy people across ages. Alongside a J-beta primer mix, a sample-barcoded 5' primer served in a second PCR lasting about 7 to 11 cycles. TCRdb reprocessed the 5' RACE reads with MiXCR, giving one entry per CDR3 protein. This table has around 800,000 distinct CDR3 sequences, about 48% appearing once. The sequenced material came from blood. These receptors came from a man of 80 years or more in good health.

This clonotype was counted at least ten times. The V call is TRBV12-3 or TRBV12-4, the J call TRBJ2-1; D is ambiguous. The germline V and J ends were trimmed by 6 bases and 12 bases, with 12 bases remaining between them. The CDR3 spans 11 residues. The CDR3 protein is CASSPPGTQFF. The CDR3, as DNA: TGTGCCAGCAGCCCCCCTGGAACGCAGTTCTTC.

This chain joins TRBV7-2 and TRBJ2-5, with 8 bases fitting TRBD1. TRBJ2-7 explains the end of the DNA better; the J call may be wrong. The germline gives CDR1 SGHTA, CDR2 FQGNSA. This CDR3 is 15 amino acids long. The CDR3 here is CASSPRTGTRYEQYF. The CDR3 DNA reads TGTGCCAGCAGCCCCCGGACAGGGACGCGGTACGAGCAGTACTTC.

This clonotype was seen only a few times. V and J are TRBV10-3 and TRBJ2-1; TRBD2 matches 8 bases. The CDR3 is 14 amino acids. The V gene end was trimmed by 6 bases and the J gene end by 2 bases; junction bases not matched to a gene: 3. Germline CDR1 reads ENHRY; CDR2 reads SYGVKD. The CDR3 DNA is TGTGCCATCAGCTTTAGCGGGACCTACAATGAGCAGTTCTTC. Translating it yields CAISFSGTYNEQFF.

The chain links TRBV9 to TRBJ2-1, with 14 bases that match TRBD2. The CDR3 has 15 amino acids. Trimming took 3 bases from V and 6 from J; bases not matched to a gene: 2. Germline V CDR1 and CDR2: SGDLS, YYNGEE. The CDR3 DNA reads TGTGCCAGCAGCGACGGGACTAGCGGGAGCAATGAGCAGTTCTTC. It translates to CASSDGTSGSNEQFF. The full variable domain, rest sourced from reference TRBV9 and TRBJ2-1, is DSGVTQTPKHLITATGQRVTLRCSPRSGDLSVYWYQQSLDQGLQFLIQYYNGEERAKGNILERFSAQQFPDLHSELNLSSLELGDSALYFCASSDGTSGSNEQFFGPGTRLTVL.

A few counts support this clonotype. The chain uses TRBV20-1 and TRBJ2-4, with D possibly matching TRBD2 (5 bases). The CDR3 is 14 amino acids. Trimming pared 4 bases from V and 1 base from J, leaving 11 bases between. CDR1 is DFQATT, CDR2 SNEGSKA, per germline (reference sequence). CDR3 amino acids: CSANKRVAKNIQYF. The CDR3 DNA reads as TGCAGTGCTAATAAGAGGGTGGCCAAAAACATTCAGTACTTC.

V and J are TRBV9 and TRBJ2-7, with 8 bases that match TRBD2. The CDR3 contains 18 residues. The germline V gene has CDR1 SGDLS and CDR2 YYNGEE. V shed 4 bases and J 0 bases; nucleotides not matched to a gene: 15. The CDR3 loop reads CASSPQGPGTRSSYEQYF. CDR3 coding DNA: TGTGCCAGCAGCCCACAGGGTCCCGGGACTAGGAGCTCCTACGAGCAGTACTTC.

The table lists this clonotype with a few counts. This CDR3 is CASSFEGRATDTQYF. The CDR3 DNA reads TGTGCCAGCAGTTTCGAGGGGAGGGCCACAGATACGCAGTATTTT. The V gene is TRBV12-3 or TRBV12-4, the J gene TRBJ2-3; 7 bases fit TRBD2. Losses at the gene ends were 3 bases for V and 2 bases for J; bases not matched to a gene: 5. This CDR3 comprises 15 residues.

This clonotype was found a few times. J is TRBJ1-2 and V is TRBV2; perhaps TRBD1 as D (6 bases). Germline V gene lookup returns CDR1 SNHLY and CDR2 FYNNEI. V gave up 5 bases and J gave up 8 bases, with 27 bases separating them. The CDR3 runs 17 residues. The CDR3 spells CASSPNGRQPGGLGYTF. Written as DNA, the CDR3 is TGTGCCAGCAGTCCTAACGGGCGTCAACCCGGGGGCTTAGGCTACACCTTC.

The V call is TRBV29-1, the J call TRBJ2-1; D may be TRBD1 or TRBD2 (5 bases each). This CDR3 has 11 amino acids. Between the trimmed V and J ends, which lost 2 bases and 12 bases, there was a span of 11 bases. CDR1 is SQVTM and CDR2 is ANQGSEA in the germline V gene. DNA of the CDR3: TGCAGCGTTGAAAAGAGGGGCGGGCAGTTCTTC. It is translated as CSVEKRGGQFF.